A single sample is the source of the 10 T cell receptor beta chains below, sequenced in a study of T cells after yellow fever vaccination. TCRdb processed the 5' RACE reads anew with MiXCR; each CDR3 protein has one entry. This table holds about 320,000 distinct CDR3 sequences, approximately 4.5% found once. This material consisted of PBMCs, taken 15 days after the yellow fever booster vaccination. The receptor source for this set is a man aged 18-30 years who received the YFV17D yellow fever vaccine.

This clonotype was detected a few times. The genes are TRBV27 and TRBJ2-1; TRBD2 matches at 10 bases. Trimming took 6 bases from V and 8 from J; bases not matched to a gene: 10. The CDR3 length is 15 residues. The germline gives CDR1 MNHEY, CDR2 SMNVEV (reference sequence). CDR3 DNA: TGTGCCAGCAGCTCTAGCGGGGGATTTGTCGATGAGCAGTTCTTC. Amino acid sequence: CASSSSGGFVDEQFF.

At least ten counts were recorded for this clonotype. The chain is built from TRBV10-3 and TRBJ2-5, with TRBD2 matching 10 bases. The ends lost 2 bases at V and 5 bases at J; junction bases unmatched: 8. This CDR3 comprises 16 residues. Germline V lookup: CDR1 ENHRY, CDR2 SYGVKD. The DNA for the CDR3 is TGTGCCATCAGTGAGCGAACTAGCGGGACCGGTGAGACCCAGTACTTC. Amino acid sequence: CAISERTSGTGETQYF.

This clonotype turned up a few times. The chain has TRBV20-1 and TRBJ2-6; D gene unclear. The CDR3 totals 13 residues. Per the germline V gene, CDR1 is DFQATT and CDR2 is SNEGSKA (reference sequence). V lost 5 bases to trimming and J lost 1 base, with 6 bases between them. The CDR3 spells CSAGKSGANVLTF. The CDR3 DNA is TGCAGTGCTGGAAAATCTGGGGCCAACGTCCTGACTTTC.

This clonotype has more than one count but fewer than ten. This chain joins TRBV5-4 and TRBJ1-6, with a weak D call TRBD1 (6 bases). CDR1 and CDR2 (germline): SGHNT, YYREEE (reference sequence). V lost 2 bases, J lost 12 bases, and 18 bases lay in between. The CDR3 spans 15 residues. The CDR3 loop is CASSFRQDLGGPLHF. The CDR3 DNA reads TGTGCCAGCAGCTTCAGACAGGACCTAGGAGGACCCCTCCACTTT.

The CDR3 bases are TGTGCCAATGCGTGGGCTGGAAACACCATATATTTT. Protein sequence: CANAWAGNTIYF. The rearrangement joins TRBV12-3 or TRBV12-4 to TRBJ1-3; D not resolved. V dropped 10 bases and J dropped 2 bases, with 9 bases sitting between them. The CDR3 is 12 residues long.

The chain recombines TRBV6-5 with TRBJ2-1, with 8 bases identical to TRBD2. The germline CDR1 and CDR2 sequences are MNHEY and SVGAGI. The CDR3 covers 14 residues. J was trimmed by 6 bases and V by 4 bases; bases with no gene match: 5. This CDR3 is CASSFAGGRNEQFF. The CDR3 region has the DNA TGTGCCAGCAGTTTTGCGGGGGGCCGCAATGAGCAGTTCTTC.

A few counts support this clonotype. V is TRBV3-1 and J is TRBJ1-5; D is ambiguous. With 1 base removed from V and 6 bases from J, the gap between germline ends came to 10 bases. The germline gives CDR1 LGHDT, CDR2 YNNKEL (reference sequence). The CDR3 consists of 14 residues. The CDR3 protein is CASSQGSGSQPQHF. The CDR3 DNA is TGTGCCAGCAGCCAAGGGAGCGGATCTCAGCCCCAGCATTTT.

This clonotype was seen at least ten times. V is TRBV11-2 and J is TRBJ2-1; 13 bases map to TRBD2. The germline V gene encodes CDR1 SGHAT and CDR2 FQNNGV. V lost 4 bases, J lost 10 bases, and 13 bases stayed unmatched. The CDR3 sequence is 17 residues long. The CDR3 is CASSYPLLAGGPPEQFF. The CDR3 nucleotides read TGTGCCAGCAGCTACCCCCTACTAGCGGGGGGGCCCCCCGAGCAGTTCTTC.

This clonotype was seen more than once but under ten times. The chain links TRBV7-2 to TRBJ1-1; unclear D gene. The V gene lost 1 base and the J gene lost 12 bases, with 12 bases spanning the gap. CDR1 and CDR2 from the germline V gene are SGHTA and FQGNSA. The CDR3 covers 12 residues. Here the CDR3 reads CASSLVVGVTFF. CDR3 nucleotides: TGTGCCAGCAGCTTAGTCGTTGGAGTGACTTTCTTT.

At least ten counts were recorded for this clonotype. The rearrangement joins TRBV7-9 to TRBJ1-1; D might be TRBD1 (5 bases). CDR1 SEHNR and CDR2 FQNEAQ come from the germline V gene (reference sequence). V lost 6 bases and J 1 base, leaving 15 bases between the germline ends. CDR3 length: 15 residues. The CDR3 here is CASSYGRGTNTEAFF. CDR3 in DNA: TGTGCCAGCAGTTACGGTCGGGGGACGAACACTGAAGCTTTCTTT.